Listed here are 18 T cell receptor beta chains from one sample, sequenced in a study of blood T cells in healthy people across ages. The second PCR ran 7 to 11 cycles with a sample-barcoded 5' primer and J-beta primers. TCRdb reprocessed the 5' RACE reads via MiXCR and lists one record per CDR3 protein. This sample has 650,000 to 1,000,000 distinct CDR3 sequences, with about 36% found just once. Material for sequencing was blood. Receptor source: a man aged 18 to 35 in good health.

V is TRBV4-2 and J is TRBJ2-1, with D unresolved. Per germline, CDR1 LGHNA and CDR2 YNFKEQ. The CDR3 has 14 residues. V shed 3 bases and J shed 10 bases, with 16 bases lying between them. CDR3: CASSHDAGAPEQFF. Written as DNA, the CDR3 is TGTGCCAGCAGCCATGACGCCGGCGCGCCCGAGCAGTTCTTC.

In this sample, this clonotype turned up many times. This rearrangement joins TRBV20-1 to TRBJ2-5; 7 bases agree with TRBD2. CDR3 length: 15 amino acids. The V gene end was trimmed by 0 bases and the J gene end by 3 bases; junction bases not matched to a gene: 7. From germline, CDR1 is DFQATT and CDR2 SNEGSKA (reference sequence). Here the CDR3 reads CSARDRASGEETQYF. CDR3 nucleotide sequence: TGCAGTGCTAGAGATAGGGCTAGCGGAGAAGAGACCCAGTACTTC.

The rearrangement links TRBV4-1 to TRBJ2-7, with a weak D call TRBD1 (6 bases). There are 13 residues in the CDR3. CDR1 is MGHRA and CDR2 is YSYEKL in the germline V gene. The V end was cut by 4 bases, the J end by 6 bases, with 13 bases between. The CDR3 sequence is CASSPNTGFEQYF. CDR3 sequence (DNA): TGCGCCAGCAGCCCCAATACAGGGTTCGAGCAGTACTTC.

The chain uses TRBV9 and TRBJ2-5, with 15 bases matching TRBD2. CDR1 is SGDLS, CDR2 YYNGEE, per germline. The CDR3 spans 15 residues. V dropped 3 bases and J dropped 11; count of bases not matched to a gene: 8. The CDR3, as DNA: TGTGCCAGCAGCGGGACTAGCGGGGGGGCTTATGAGCAGTACTTC. Protein: CASSGTSGGAYEQYF.

V is TRBV15 and J is TRBJ1-2; D call uncertain. The CDR3 runs 15 residues. CDR1 is LNHNV, CDR2 YYDKDF, per germline (reference sequence). V dropped 0 bases and J dropped 2 bases, with 10 bases sitting between them. CDR3 region: CATSRDGEGNYGYTF. CDR3 DNA sequence: TGTGCCACCAGCAGAGATGGGGAGGGAAACTATGGCTACACCTTC. Full variable domain (outside the CDR3, taken from reference TRBV15 and TRBJ1-2): DAMVIQNPRYQVTQFGKPVTLSCSQTLNHNVMYWYQQKSSQAPKLLFHYYDKDFNNEADTPDNFQSRRPNTSFCFLDIRSPGLGDTAMYLCATSRDGEGNYGYTFGSGTRLTVV.

The chain carries TRBV5-5 and TRBJ2-1; 7 nucleotides agree with TRBD1. CDR1 SGHKS and CDR2 YYEKEE come from the germline V gene (reference sequence). J lost 6 bases, V lost 0 bases, and 6 bases had no gene match. The CDR3 runs 15 residues. CDR3 nucleotide sequence: TGTGCCAGCAGCTTGGAGGACAGGAAGTTCAATGAGCAGTTCTTC. It codes for CASSLEDRKFNEQFF.

The sample holds many counts of this clonotype. The chain links TRBV4-1 to TRBJ2-1; 8 bases map to TRBD2. V lost 4 bases to trimming and J lost 1 base; unmatched junction nucleotides: 6. From germline, CDR1 is MGHRA and CDR2 YSYEKL. This CDR3 is built from 16 residues. This CDR3 is CASSLTPGGSYNEQFF. Here the CDR3 DNA reads TGCGCCAGCAGCCTCACCCCGGGGGGGTCCTACAATGAGCAGTTCTTC.

This chain links TRBV6-5 with TRBJ1-3; D not certain. This CDR3 comprises 13 residues. V shed 6 bases and J shed 3 bases, with 9 bases lying between them. Germline V gene data show CDR1 as MNHEY and CDR2 as SVGAGI. CDR3 sequence reads: CASRGSVGNTIYF. Here the CDR3 DNA reads TGTGCCAGCAGAGGGTCCGTTGGAAACACCATATATTTT.

The chain recombines TRBV20-1 with TRBJ2-5; the match to TRBD2 covers 7 bases. Germline V gene sequence: CDR1 DFQATT, CDR2 SNEGSKA (reference sequence). There are 15 residues in the CDR3. Germline trimming cut 3 bases from V and 5 bases from J; bases unmatched to any gene: 12. For the CDR3, the DNA is TGCAGTGCTAGGGTCCCCGGGAGGACGAGGGAGACCCAGTACTTC. Translated, it gives CSARVPGRTRETQYF.

This chain uses TRBV4-2 with TRBJ1-1, with D possibly TRBD1 on 5 matching bases. V was pared by 3 bases and J by 1 base, with 15 bases between. This CDR3 contains 16 residues. Germline values: CDR1 LGHNA, CDR2 YNFKEQ. In nucleotides, the CDR3 is TGTGCCAGCAGCCATGAACAACAGGCCCCGAACACTGAAGCTTTCTTT. Its translation is CASSHEQQAPNTEAFF.

About this clonotype itself: The junction differs from germline at one of its ends, possibly a read error. The genes are TRBV12-3 or TRBV12-4 and TRBJ1-6; D is perhaps TRBD1 (5 bases). The CDR3 is 15 amino acids. In DNA form, the CDR3 reads TGTGCCACCAGGAGGGGCCCGATATGGAATTCACCCCTCGACTTT. Amino acids: CATRRGPIWNSPLDF.

This clonotype was seen only once. A much larger clone lies one base from this, so it may be a read error. In this CDR3 the conserved last residue, phenylalanine or tryptophan, is missing, so a read error is likely. This chain joins TRBV29-1 and TRBJ2-6; D is unresolved. Trimming removed 3 bases at V and 0 bases at J, with 6 bases between. This CDR3 contains 14 residues. Germline values: CDR1 SQVTM, CDR2 ANQGSEA. The CDR3 nucleotides are TGCAGCGTTGATTTTACCTCTGGGGCCAACGTCCTGACTTTA. Translating it yields CSVDFTSGANVLTL.

This clonotype is a singleton in its sample. The V and J genes are TRBV20-1 and TRBJ1-2; D not resolved. Germline lookup yields CDR1 DFQATT and CDR2 SNEGSKA (reference sequence). There are 13 residues in the CDR3. Trimming pared 0 bases from V and 4 bases from J, leaving 9 bases between. The CDR3 DNA is TGCAGTGCTAGAGAGGGGATCCTCTATGGCTACACCTTC. The encoded protein is CSAREGILYGYTF.

CDR3 sequence: CASSPGGTDYGYTF. The CDR3 coding sequence is TGTGCCAGCAGCCCTGGCGGGACGGACTATGGCTACACCTTC. The chain carries TRBV7-2 and TRBJ1-2, with a tentative D call TRBD1 (5 bases). Germline assignment: CDR1 SGHTA and CDR2 FQGNSA. This CDR3 has 14 amino acids. V was shortened by 5 bases and J by 3 bases, with 13 bases between the two germline ends.

Of note for this clonotype: A much larger clone lies one base from this, so it may be a read error. V usage is TRBV4-3 and J usage is TRBJ2-1, with D perhaps matching TRBD1 or TRBD2 (5 bases each). This CDR3 is 16 amino acids long. V lost 0 bases and J 13 bases, leaving 22 bases between the germline ends. Germline V CDR1 and CDR2: LGHNA, YSLEER. The CDR3 DNA follows: TGCGCCAGCAGCCAAGACGGACCGGGACCGCAAGAGACCCAGTTCTTC. Encoded protein: CASSQDGPGPQETQFF.

This clonotype was observed at least ten times. This chain connects TRBV7-2 to TRBJ2-4; possible D gene TRBD1, 6 bases. V lost 4 bases to trimming and J lost 13 bases, with 14 bases between them. Germline-derived CDR1 and CDR2 are SGHTA and FQGNSA. The length of the CDR3 is 12 residues. Written as DNA, the CDR3 is TGTGCCAGCAGCTCAGAACAGGGACGCCAGTACTTC. It specifies CASSSEQGRQYF.

The chain combines TRBV10-3 with TRBJ2-1, with D possibly being TRBD1 (7 bases). Germline V lookup: CDR1 ENHRY, CDR2 SYGVKD. The CDR3 runs to 15 residues. Trimming cost V 2 bases and J 12 bases, with 20 bases left between them. In nucleotides, the CDR3 is TGTGCCATCAGTGAGCCGGGGGACAGAGTCCAAGGGCAGTTCTTC. The encoded protein is CAISEPGDRVQGQFF.

The rearrangement joins TRBV3-1 to TRBJ2-1; 8 bases map to TRBD1. In germline, CDR1 is LGHDT, CDR2 YNNKEL (reference sequence). V was clipped by 5 bases and J by 6 bases; unmatched bases: 3. The CDR3 length is 13 residues. The DNA of the CDR3 is TGTGCCAGCAGCTTCCAGGGGGCCAATGAGCAGTTCTTC. Translated, it gives CASSFQGANEQFF.